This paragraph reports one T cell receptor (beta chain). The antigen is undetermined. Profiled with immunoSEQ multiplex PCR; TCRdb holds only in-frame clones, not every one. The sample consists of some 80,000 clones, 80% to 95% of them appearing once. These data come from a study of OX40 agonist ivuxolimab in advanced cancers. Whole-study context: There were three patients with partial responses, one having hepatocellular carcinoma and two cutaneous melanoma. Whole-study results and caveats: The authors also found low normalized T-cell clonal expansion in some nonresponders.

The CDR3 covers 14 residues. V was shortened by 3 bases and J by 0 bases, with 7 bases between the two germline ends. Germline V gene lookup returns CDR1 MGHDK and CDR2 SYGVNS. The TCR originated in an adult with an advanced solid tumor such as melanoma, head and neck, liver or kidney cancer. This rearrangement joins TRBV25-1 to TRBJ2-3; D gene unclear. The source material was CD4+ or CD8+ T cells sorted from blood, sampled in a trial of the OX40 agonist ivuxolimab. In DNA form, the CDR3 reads TGTGCCAGCAGTGATTCACGTAGCACAGATACGCAGTATTTT. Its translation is CASSDSRSTDTQYF.